Shown below are 31 T cell receptor beta chains from a single sample sequenced in a study of cytomegalovirus exposure and HLA in healthy donors. Primers included in the PCR were 60 Vbeta and 13 Jbeta primers. TCRdb's table, derived via immunoSEQ multiplex PCR, lists solely in-frame clones and lacks some. The data hold 150,000 to 200,000 clones, with 85% observed a single time. The sample taken for sequencing was PBMCs. Receptors originate from a woman aged 50 to 65 in good health and CMV-seronegative.

The chain combines TRBV2 with TRBJ2-3, with 12 bases that match TRBD2. CDR3 size: 15 residues. CDR1 is SNHLY and CDR2 is FYNNEI in the germline V gene. Germline trimming cut 6 bases from V and 5 bases from J; bases unmatched to any gene: 6. CDR3 residues: CASSLLAGGGDTQYF. The DNA for the CDR3 is TGTGCCAGCAGCCTACTAGCGGGAGGAGGAGATACGCAGTATTTT.

The V call is TRBV18, the J call TRBJ1-1; D is ambiguous. With 3 bases removed from V and 1 base from J, the gap between germline ends came to 12 bases. Germline assignment: CDR1 KGHSH and CDR2 LQKENI. The CDR3 has 15 residues. For the CDR3, the DNA is TGTGCCAGCTCACCTAAGGATACTAGGAACACTGAAGCTTTCTTT. Protein sequence: CASSPKDTRNTEAFF.

The chain links TRBV6-1 to TRBJ2-7; D perhaps matches TRBD1 (5 bases). Per the germline V gene, CDR1 is MNHNS and CDR2 is SASEGT. This CDR3 has 15 amino acids. V lost 2 bases to trimming and J lost 3 bases, with 14 bases between them. The CDR3, as DNA: TGTGCCAGCAGTGAACCCGGATCAGGGAACTACGAGCAGTACTTC. This codes for CASSEPGSGNYEQYF.

The sample holds a few counts of this clone. The DNA for the CDR3 is TGTGCCAGCAGCTTAGCTGGCATAAACACCGGGGAGCTGTTTTTT. It codes for CASSLAGINTGELFF. The chain employs TRBV7-9 and TRBJ2-2; D uncertain. Germline CDR1 is SEHNR and CDR2 is FQNEAQ (reference sequence). CDR3 size: 15 residues. Trimming pared 0 bases from V and 2 bases from J, leaving 7 bases between.

J is TRBJ2-7 and V is TRBV6-6; 10 bases map to TRBD2. V was clipped by 2 bases and J by 3 bases; unmatched bases: 4. The CDR3 covers 15 residues. CDR1 is MNHNY, CDR2 SVGAGI, per germline (reference sequence). The CDR3 DNA reads as TGTGCCAGCAGTTACGCCGGGACTAGCGACTACGAGCAGTACTTC. Amino acids: CASSYAGTSDYEQYF.

The chain combines TRBV18 with TRBJ1-4, with a weak D call TRBD1 (5 bases). The CDR3 length is 14 residues. V was pared by 3 bases and J by 4 bases, with 9 bases between. CDR1 is KGHSH, CDR2 LQKENI, per germline. The CDR3 DNA follows: TGTGCCAGCTCACCGCAGGGCAATAATGAAAAACTGTTTTTT. Translated, it gives CASSPQGNNEKLFF.

This sequence joins TRBV7-9 and TRBJ2-7; maybe TRBD2 (6 bases). Trimming stripped 3 bases from V and 4 bases from J, with 13 bases between. CDR3 size: 14 residues. CDR1 is SEHNR, CDR2 FQNEAQ, per germline (reference sequence). CDR3 in amino acids: CASSLSRDFYEQYF. Written as DNA, the CDR3 is TGTGCCAGCAGCTTGTCCCGGGACTTTTACGAGCAGTACTTC.

This clone was recorded only once. The chain has TRBV7-2 and TRBJ2-7; possible D gene TRBD2, 6 bases. Per the germline V gene, CDR1 is SGHTA and CDR2 is FQGNSA. This CDR3 has 15 residues. V was clipped by 5 bases and J by 4 bases, with 18 bases between them. The CDR3: CASSAATGVAYEQYF. In DNA form, the CDR3 reads TGTGCCAGCAGCGCCGCGACGGGGGTGGCATACGAGCAGTACTTC.

The genes are TRBV29-1 and TRBJ2-7; D not resolved. V gave up 4 bases and J gave up 1 base, with 11 bases separating them. CDR1 is SQVTM and CDR2 is ANQGSEA in the germline V gene. This CDR3 has 13 residues. The CDR3 loop reads CSVGKQLSYEQYF. In DNA, the CDR3 is TGCAGCGTTGGAAAACAGCTGTCCTACGAGCAGTACTTC.

The CDR3 DNA follows: TGTGCCAGCAGCACCGCCGGTGGGCCAGATACGCAGTATTTT. Translated: CASSTAGGPDTQYF. This sequence joins TRBV5-4 and TRBJ2-3, with D hard to call. Trimming shortened V by 4 bases and J by 4 bases, and 13 bases separated the two germline ends. The germline CDR1 and CDR2 sequences are SGHNT and YYREEE (reference sequence). This CDR3 has 14 residues.

The V gene is TRBV5-1, the J gene TRBJ1-1; possibly TRBD1 for D (6 bases). Germline V gives CDR1 SGHRS, CDR2 YFSETQ. Trimming took 1 base from V and 2 from J, leaving 9 bases between them. This CDR3 region has 14 residues. CDR3 sequence: CASSLLTGNTEAFF. The CDR3 bases are TGCGCCAGCAGCTTGTTGACAGGAAACACTGAAGCTTTCTTT.

This chain links TRBV5-1 with TRBJ2-2; D remains ambiguous. The CDR3 is made up of 16 amino acids. The germline V gene has CDR1 SGHRS and CDR2 YFSETQ. The V end lost 2 bases, the J end lost 8 bases, and 19 bases lay between the germline ends. The CDR3 here is CASSFTPAAIQGELFF. The CDR3 nucleotides are TGCGCCAGCAGCTTTACACCGGCCGCTATACAGGGGGAGCTGTTTTTT.

The V and J genes are TRBV27 and TRBJ2-5; D might be TRBD2 (6 bases). V was trimmed by 3 bases and J by 9 bases, leaving 17 bases between them. This CDR3 is built from 14 residues. Looked up from germline, CDR1 is MNHEY and CDR2 is SMNVEV (reference sequence). The CDR3 region has the DNA TGTGCCAGCAGTTTGGGTTCCCGCGGGGCGCCCCAGTACTTC. Its protein product is CASSLGSRGAPQYF.

The V and J genes are TRBV2 and TRBJ1-3; D is perhaps TRBD1 (6 bases). V gave up 7 bases and J gave up 0 bases, with 13 bases separating them. Per germline, CDR1 SNHLY and CDR2 FYNNEI. This CDR3 spans 15 amino acids. The CDR3, as DNA: TGTGCCAGCACTTGGGACATGAGCTCTGGAAACACCATATATTTT. This sequence encodes CASTWDMSSGNTIYF.

The J gene is TRBJ1-2, the V gene TRBV5-1; D gene ambiguous. The germline CDR1 and CDR2 sequences are SGHRS and YFSETQ. The CDR3 runs to 15 residues. V shed 0 bases and J shed 4 bases, with 13 bases lying between them. The CDR3, as DNA: TGCGCCAGCAGCTTGGATTCGGGAACCGGCTATGGCTACACCTTC. Translating gives CASSLDSGTGYGYTF.

This clone has just a few counts. The chain employs TRBV28 and TRBJ1-4, with 8 positions matching TRBD1. The CDR3 extends over 14 amino acids. J gave up 8 bases and V 7 bases, and 9 bases lay outside the gene matches. Germline assignment: CDR1 MDHEN and CDR2 SYDVKM. The CDR3 spells CASTPGGGLEKLFF. The CDR3 DNA follows: TGTGCCAGCACCCCAGGGGGCGGGTTGGAAAAACTGTTTTTT. Looking up the rest from reference TRBV28 and TRBJ1-4 gives the full variable domain: DVKVTQSSRYLVKRTGEKVFLECVQDMDHENMFWYRQDPGLGLRLIYFSYDVKMKEKGDIPEGYSVSREKKERFSLILESASTNQTSMYLCASTPGGGLEKLFFGSGTQLSVL.

This chain joins TRBV14 and TRBJ2-1; 8 nucleotides match TRBD1. Germline trimming cut 4 bases from V and 2 bases from J; bases unmatched to any gene: 4. CDR1 is SGHDN, CDR2 FVKESK, per germline. The CDR3 is made up of 15 amino acids. In DNA, the CDR3 is TGTGCCAGCAGCCCGTCACAGGGGGCCTACAATGAGCAGTTCTTC. Its protein product is CASSPSQGAYNEQFF.

This chain connects TRBV6-5 to TRBJ1-6, with D unresolved. V dropped 4 bases and J dropped 0 bases, with 10 bases sitting between them. The CDR3 has 16 residues. The germline gives CDR1 MNHEY, CDR2 SVGAGI. The CDR3 here is CASSLSLSSYNSPLHF. The CDR3 region has the DNA TGTGCCAGCAGTTTGAGCCTGAGCTCCTATAATTCACCCCTCCACTTT.

The gene calls are TRBV5-1 and TRBJ1-3, with TRBD1 matching 8 bases. This CDR3 contains 15 residues. Germline CDR1 is SGHRS and CDR2 is YFSETQ. The trim removed 0 bases at V and 1 base at J, leaving 0 bases unmatched. The CDR3 here is CASSLGTGSGNTIYF. The CDR3, as DNA: TGCGCCAGCAGCTTGGGGACAGGGTCTGGAAACACCATATATTTT.

The rearrangement links TRBV5-1 to TRBJ2-1; 9 bases fit TRBD2. CDR3 length: 15 amino acids. Germline V gene lookup returns CDR1 SGHRS and CDR2 YFSETQ. V shed 0 bases, J shed 9 bases, and the junction held 7 bases outside the gene matches. The CDR3 reads CASSLGGLAGAEQFF. The CDR3 DNA sequence: TGCGCCAGCAGCTTGGGGGGACTAGCTGGGGCTGAGCAGTTCTTC.

In its sample, this clone was seen once. The chain has TRBV27 and TRBJ2-1; D remains unclear. The CDR3 is 13 amino acids. Trimming cost V 2 bases and J 10 bases, with 12 bases left between them. From germline, CDR1 is MNHEY and CDR2 SMNVEV (reference sequence). The CDR3 here is CASSLGEAREQFF. The CDR3 bases are TGTGCCAGCAGTTTAGGAGAAGCTAGGGAGCAGTTCTTC.

The chain carries TRBV7-9 and TRBJ2-7; D perhaps matches TRBD1 (6 bases). The germline V and J ends were trimmed by 5 bases and 6 bases, with 17 bases remaining between them. CDR1 SEHNR and CDR2 FQNEAQ come from the germline V gene (reference sequence). The CDR3 contains 14 residues. CDR3 sequence reads: CASSVGHQSREQYF. In DNA form, the CDR3 reads TGTGCCAGCAGCGTGGGACACCAATCCCGCGAGCAGTACTTC.

In its sample, this clone was seen a few times. The J gene is TRBJ2-5, the V gene TRBV18; D is possibly TRBD1 (6 bases). Trimming cost V 1 base and J 1 base, with 10 bases left between them. Per the germline V gene, CDR1 is KGHSH and CDR2 is LQKENI. The CDR3 contains 15 residues. The chain's CDR3 is CASSPRSTGQETQYF. The CDR3 region has the DNA TGTGCCAGCTCACCACGATCGACAGGCCAAGAGACCCAGTACTTC.

This clone was counted a few times. The chain combines TRBV21-1 with TRBJ1-3; whether TRBD1, the table's D call, matches the DNA was not checked. TRBV21-1 is described as a pseudogene. This CDR3 has 16 amino acids. CDR3 loop: CASSSTGGANGNTIYF. The DNA for the CDR3 is TGTGCCAGCAGCTCGACAGGGGGCGCGAATGGAAACACCATATATTTT.

V usage is TRBV27 and J usage is TRBJ1-1; tentative D call: TRBD1 (6 bases). Trimming removed 5 bases at V and 0 bases at J, with 10 bases between. The CDR3 has 14 amino acids. From germline, CDR1 is MNHEY and CDR2 SMNVEV (reference sequence). As DNA, the CDR3 is TGTGCCAGCAGTAACAGGGTAGTGAACACTGAAGCTTTCTTT. Its protein is CASSNRVVNTEAFF.

This clone appeared a few times. The V call is TRBV6-4, the J call TRBJ2-1; 11 nucleotides line up with TRBD2. Trimming took 5 bases from V and 7 from J; bases not matched to a gene: 4. This CDR3 is built from 14 residues. The V gene's germline CDR1 is MRHNA and CDR2 SNTAGT. CDR3 amino acids: CASSLAGGVNEQFF. The CDR3 DNA reads as TGTGCCAGCAGTTTAGCGGGAGGGGTAAATGAGCAGTTCTTC.

This chain connects TRBV18 to TRBJ1-4; possibly TRBD1 for D (6 bases). CDR1 KGHSH and CDR2 LQKENI come from the germline V gene. V was trimmed by 5 bases and J by 4 bases, leaving 11 bases between them. This CDR3 contains 14 residues. The CDR3 is CASSSDSLNEKLFF. DNA of the CDR3: TGTGCCAGCTCATCGGACAGCCTTAATGAAAAACTGTTTTTT.

The J gene is TRBJ2-5, the V gene TRBV5-1; 12 positions match TRBD2. CDR3 length: 16 amino acids. Germline lookup yields CDR1 SGHRS and CDR2 YFSETQ. Trimming removed 5 bases from V and 2 bases from J; junction bases left unmatched: 7. CDR3 loop: CASRGSGLAGQETQYF. The DNA of the CDR3 is TGCGCCAGCAGAGGTTCCGGACTAGCGGGACAAGAGACCCAGTACTTC.

This chain uses TRBV15 with TRBJ2-7; a weak D match, TRBD2 (5 bases). This CDR3 is built from 13 residues. Per germline, CDR1 LNHNV and CDR2 YYDKDF (reference sequence). The ends were cut back, 2 bases at V and 7 bases at J, with 12 bases in the middle. The CDR3 protein is CATSRLPPGEQYF. The CDR3 region has the DNA TGTGCCACCAGCAGACTTCCCCCGGGGGAGCAGTACTTC.

The chain carries TRBV28 and TRBJ1-3, with TRBD1 matching 8 bases. Losses at the gene ends were 8 bases for V and 0 bases for J; bases not matched to a gene: 6. This CDR3 is built from 15 residues. The V gene's germline CDR1 is MDHEN and CDR2 SYDVKM. CDR3 loop: CASSGQDFSGNTIYF. The CDR3, as DNA: TGTGCCAGCTCGGGACAGGACTTCTCTGGAAACACCATATATTTT. The whole variable domain, filled in from reference TRBV28 and TRBJ1-3, reads DVKVTQSSRYLVKRTGEKVFLECVQDMDHENMFWYRQDPGLGLRLIYFSYDVKMKEKGDIPEGYSVSREKKERFSLILESASTNQTSMYLCASSGQDFSGNTIYFGEGSWLTVV.

The rearrangement joins TRBV18 to TRBJ2-7; D may be TRBD2 (6 bases). Trimming removed 4 bases at V and 7 bases at J, with 14 bases between. This CDR3 is 13 amino acids long. Germline loops: CDR1 KGHSH, CDR2 LQKENI. The CDR3 reads CASSLNGGREQYF. The DNA for the CDR3 is TGTGCCAGCTCACTCAACGGAGGGCGGGAGCAGTACTTC.